These 9 T cell receptor beta chains came from one sample sequenced in a study of blood T cell repertoires in COVID-19. Sequencing used immunoSEQ multiplex PCR; TCRdb keeps in-frame clones, though not all of them. The sample contains 250,000 to 400,000 clones, over 85% of which appear only once. Sequencing was done on a sample of PBMCs or T cells enriched from blood (not recorded which). These receptors were taken from a man between 60 and 75 years old who had recovered from COVID-19.

J is TRBJ1-6 and V is TRBV30; TRBD1 is a possible D gene (5 bases). Germline CDR1 and CDR2: GTSNPN and SVGIG (reference sequence). The ends were cut back, 0 bases at V and 10 bases at J, with 10 bases in the middle. The length of the CDR3 is 13 residues. The CDR3 sequence is CAWSVGVGSPLHF. CDR3 in DNA: TGTGCCTGGAGTGTAGGGGTCGGGTCACCCCTCCACTTT.

The rearrangement links TRBV19 to TRBJ2-5; the D gene is possibly TRBD1 (6 bases). The CDR3 is 12 residues long. Trimming left V 4 bases short and J 5 bases short, with 8 bases between. CDR1 and CDR2 (germline): LNHDA, SQIVND (reference sequence). CDR3 nucleotide sequence: TGTGCCAGTAGTAGTAGGGGGGAGACCCAGTACTTC. Residues: CASSSRGETQYF.

The gene calls are TRBV7-8 and TRBJ1-1, with D perhaps TRBD1 (5 bases). Per the germline V gene, CDR1 is SGHVS and CDR2 is FQNEAQ. The CDR3 has 13 amino acids. V shed 5 bases and J shed 7 bases, with 14 bases lying between them. The CDR3 sequence: CASSPMITGEAFF. CDR3 DNA sequence: TGTGCCAGCAGCCCCATGATTACAGGTGAAGCTTTCTTT.

CDR3: CASVRLGRDSYEQYF. The DNA for the CDR3 is TGTGCCAGTGTTAGACTCGGCAGGGATTCCTACGAGCAGTACTTC. This chain uses TRBV6-5 with TRBJ2-7, with D possibly matching TRBD1 (5 bases). Germline V gives CDR1 MNHEY, CDR2 SVGAGI. This CDR3 is built from 15 residues. V gave up 9 bases and J gave up 1 base, with 19 bases separating them.

V is TRBV19 and J is TRBJ2-3; no firm D call. V lost 6 bases and J 0 bases, leaving 7 bases between the germline ends. The CDR3 is 13 residues long. Germline lookup yields CDR1 LNHDA and CDR2 SQIVND (reference sequence). This CDR3 is CASRYSSTDTQYF. The CDR3 nucleotides read TGTGCCAGTAGGTACAGTAGCACAGATACGCAGTATTTT. Supplemented by reference TRBV19 and TRBJ2-3, the full variable domain reads DGGITQSPKYLFRKEGQNVTLSCEQNLNHDAMYWYRQDPGQGLRLIYYSQIVNDFQKGDIAEGYSVSREKKESFPLTVTSAQKNPTAFYLCASRYSSTDTQYFGPGTRLTVL.

Only a few counts were recorded for this clone. The chain uses TRBV14 and TRBJ1-1; 7 nucleotides agree with TRBD1. The CDR3 has 14 amino acids. Per the germline V gene, CDR1 is SGHDN and CDR2 is FVKESK. V dropped 4 bases and J dropped 5; count of bases not matched to a gene: 7. The CDR3 sequence: CASSLPGTVTEAFF. Here the CDR3 DNA reads TGTGCCAGCAGCCTCCCCGGGACAGTAACTGAAGCTTTCTTT.

The chain recombines TRBV5-1 with TRBJ1-4; no reliable D call. Germline CDR1 and CDR2: SGHRS and YFSETQ. The CDR3 loop spans 16 amino acids. V was trimmed by 0 bases and J by 4 bases, leaving 13 bases between them. CDR3 protein: CASSLADGENNEKLFF. Here the CDR3 DNA reads TGCGCCAGCAGCTTGGCTGACGGGGAAAATAATGAAAAACTGTTTTTT.

V is TRBV4-2 and J is TRBJ1-1; D gene unclear. This CDR3 is 12 amino acids long. Per the germline V gene, CDR1 is LGHNA and CDR2 is YNFKEQ. Trimming removed 2 bases from V and 5 bases from J, with 6 bases in between. CDR3 in amino acids: CASSQIRTEAFF. The DNA for the CDR3 is TGTGCCAGCAGCCAAATACGGACTGAAGCTTTCTTT.

This clone was observed a few times. V is TRBV7-2 and J is TRBJ2-2; TRBD2 might be the D (5 bases). The CDR3 contains 15 residues. V lost 5 bases to trimming and J lost 1 base, with 11 bases between them. CDR1 SGHTA and CDR2 FQGNSA come from the germline V gene. CDR3 sequence reads: CASSPGTGNTGELFF. The CDR3 nucleotides read TGTGCCAGCAGCCCGGGAACGGGGAACACCGGGGAGCTGTTTTTT.